Each of the 32 T cell receptor beta chains below was sequenced from the same sample in a study of T-cell memory formation after mild COVID-19 (dated by TCRdb to 2020 to 2022). The method was 5' RACE. The reads were generated on an Illumina NovaSeq 6000. Clones were called with MiXCR by TCRdb after fastp trimmed the public reads at Q25, and only in-frame beta chains were retained. When rows share a CDR3 protein, they turn into one entry using the most common DNA and genes. The sample profile shows approximately 500,000 distinct CDR3 sequences; around 27% of them were found once. The ten largest clonotypes hold roughly an eighth of the sample. Sequenced material: PBMCs or a T cell subset sorted from them (not recorded which). The source is an adult woman who had mild COVID-19 (a few samples of this study predate the infection). The sample titles of this study are shuffled in the database, so cell type and time point are left out; the donor was told from shared clones.

This clonotype was counted a few times. At one boundary the junction diverges from the germline segment, which might be a read error. V usage is TRBV6-1 and J usage is TRBJ1-1; D unclear. Germline V gene sequence: CDR1 MNHNS, CDR2 SASEGT. This CDR3 has 8 amino acids. In DNA form, the CDR3 reads TGTGCCAGCAGTAAAGCTTTCTTT. This sequence encodes CASSKAFF.

This clonotype was observed a handful of times. The CDR3 region is CASSFRLATTDTQYF. The CDR3 DNA is TGTGCCAGCAGCTTTAGGCTAGCGACCACAGATACGCAGTATTTT. The chain joins TRBV7-8 to TRBJ2-3, with D perhaps matching TRBD2 (6 bases). Between the trimmed V and J ends, which lost 3 bases and 2 bases, there was a span of 12 bases. Germline assignment: CDR1 SGHVS and CDR2 FQNEAQ. The CDR3 runs to 15 residues. The full variable domain, completed using reference TRBV7-8 and TRBJ2-3, is GAGVSQSPRYKVAKRGQDVALRCDPISGHVSLFWYQQALGQGPEFLTYFQNEAQLDKSGLPSDRFFAERPEGSVSTLKIQRTQQEDSAVYLCASSFRLATTDTQYFGPGTRLTVL.

The rearrangement joins TRBV10-2 to TRBJ2-3, with D uncertain. Deletions cut 0 bases from V and 7 bases from J, with 8 bases between. The CDR3 contains 13 residues. The germline CDR1 and CDR2 sequences are WSHSY and SAAADI. The CDR3 is CASSESGSNTQYF. In nucleotides, the CDR3 is TGCGCCAGCAGTGAGTCGGGGTCTAATACGCAGTATTTT.

V usage is TRBV19 and J usage is TRBJ2-1; TRBD2 matches 11 bases. Germline CDR1 and CDR2: LNHDA and SQIVND (reference sequence). This CDR3 is built from 17 residues. The ends lost 6 bases at V and 0 bases at J; junction bases unmatched: 7. The CDR3 loop reads CASSGLAGESSYNEQFF. In nucleotides, the CDR3 is TGTGCCAGTAGCGGACTAGCGGGTGAGAGCTCCTACAATGAGCAGTTCTTC. The full variable domain, its missing parts supplied by reference TRBV19 and TRBJ2-1, is DGGITQSPKYLFRKEGQNVTLSCEQNLNHDAMYWYRQDPGQGLRLIYYSQIVNDFQKGDIAEGYSVSREKKESFPLTVTSAQKNPTAFYLCASSGLAGESSYNEQFFGPGTRLTVL.

This chain connects TRBV6-1 to TRBJ2-7; 7 nucleotides align to TRBD1. In germline, CDR1 is MNHNS, CDR2 SASEGT. V was clipped by 5 bases and J by 4 bases; unmatched bases: 8. The CDR3 length is 14 residues. CDR3 nucleotide sequence: TGTGCCAGCAGTATATCGGGACAGAAATACGAGCAGTACTTC. It translates to CASSISGQKYEQYF.

The J gene is TRBJ2-3, the V gene TRBV6-6; 8 bases are a match to TRBD2. With 0 bases clipped from V and 4 bases from J, the junction kept 12 bases outside the gene matches. The germline CDR1 and CDR2 sequences are MNHNY and SVGAGI (reference sequence). The CDR3 totals 18 residues. The CDR3 nucleotides read TGTGCCAGCAGTTACTCGATACCGGCTAGCGGGTTCTCAGATACGCAGTATTTT. It yields the protein CASSYSIPASGFSDTQYF.

The chain employs TRBV7-8 and TRBJ1-6; 8 bases are a match to TRBD1. The V gene's germline CDR1 is SGHVS and CDR2 FQNEAQ. V trimming: 5 bases; J trimming: 7 bases; junction bases outside the gene matches: 4. The CDR3 is 14 residues long. In DNA, the CDR3 is TGTGCCAGCAGCCCGGACAGGGCCAATTCACCCCTCCACTTT. Amino acids: CASSPDRANSPLHF. The variable domain in full, completed from reference TRBV7-8 and TRBJ1-6, reads GAGVSQSPRYKVAKRGQDVALRCDPISGHVSLFWYQQALGQGPEFLTYFQNEAQLDKSGLPSDRFFAERPEGSVSTLKIQRTQQEDSAVYLCASSPDRANSPLHFGNGTRLTVT.

The count of this clonotype is one. This chain connects TRBV20-1 to TRBJ1-6, with 10 bases lining up with TRBD1. Germline CDR1 DFQATT, CDR2 SNEGSKA (reference sequence). V was clipped by 6 bases and J by 7 bases; unmatched bases: 9. The CDR3 sequence is 15 residues long. DNA for the CDR3: TGCAGTGCCGAATTATCGGGACAGGGGAATTCACCCCTCCACTTT. Translation: CSAELSGQGNSPLHF.

V is TRBV11-2 and J is TRBJ2-1, with a weak D call TRBD2 (6 bases). V shed 4 bases and J shed 7 bases, with 17 bases lying between them. The CDR3 loop spans 15 amino acids. Germline V CDR1 and CDR2: SGHAT, FQNNGV. The CDR3 loop is CASSSSGARGNEQFF. The CDR3 DNA reads as TGTGCCAGCAGCTCGTCGGGAGCCCGGGGGAATGAGCAGTTCTTC.

This clonotype was picked up a small number of times. This rearrangement joins TRBV3-1 to TRBJ2-7; D is ambiguous. This CDR3 is 14 amino acids long. Germline CDR1 LGHDT, CDR2 YNNKEL (reference sequence). Trimming took off 0 bases at V and 5 bases at J, with 11 bases between the two ends. The CDR3 DNA reads TGTGCCAGCAGCCAAGATCGAGGTAGCCACGAGCAGTACTTC. This codes for CASSQDRGSHEQYF.

This clonotype was counted a few times. This chain connects TRBV12-3 or TRBV12-4 to TRBJ2-1; TRBD2 matches at 11 bases. With 4 bases clipped from V and 0 bases from J, the junction kept 5 bases outside the gene matches. The CDR3 loop spans 17 amino acids. This CDR3 is CASSSYSGGGSYNEQFF. CDR3 DNA sequence: TGTGCCAGCAGTTCGTATAGCGGGGGGGGCTCCTACAATGAGCAGTTCTTC.

This clonotype was seen a few times. The chain joins TRBV7-9 to TRBJ2-1, with D perhaps TRBD2 (5 bases). Looked up from germline, CDR1 is SEHNR and CDR2 is FQNEAQ (reference sequence). This CDR3 has 18 amino acids. The V end was cut by 1 base, the J end by 5 bases, with 21 bases between. CDR3 in amino acids: CASSLEPEVWRVHNEQFF. CDR3 DNA sequence: TGTGCCAGCAGCTTAGAACCCGAGGTGTGGCGGGTACACAATGAGCAGTTCTTC.

The chain joins TRBV24-1 to TRBJ2-7; perhaps TRBD2 as D (6 bases). Trimming took off 7 bases at V and 2 bases at J, with 14 bases between the two ends. The length of the CDR3 is 14 residues. Germline V CDR1 and CDR2: KGHDR, SFDVKD. DNA for the CDR3: TGTGCCACCAGCCGCGGGGAGTTCCCCTACGAGCAGTACTTC. It translates to CATSRGEFPYEQYF.

The chain combines TRBV7-2 with TRBJ1-2, with TRBD1 matching 7 bases. The CDR3 consists of 13 residues. Germline assignment: CDR1 SGHTA and CDR2 FQGNSA. The V segment lost 5 bases and the J segment 6 bases; nucleotides outside the gene matches: 6. CDR3 loop: CASSRGQVDGYTF. In DNA, the CDR3 is TGTGCCAGCAGCCGAGGACAGGTGGATGGCTACACCTTC. The full variable domain, rest sourced from reference TRBV7-2 and TRBJ1-2, is GAGVSQSPSNKVTEKGKDVELRCDPISGHTALYWYRQSLGQGLEFLIYFQGNSAPDKSGLPSDRFSAERTGGSVSTLTIQRTQQEDSAVYLCASSRGQVDGYTFGSGTRLTVV.

This chain joins TRBV19 and TRBJ1-5; TRBD1 matches 7 bases. The ends lost 7 bases at V and 3 bases at J; junction bases unmatched: 3. Germline values: CDR1 LNHDA, CDR2 SQIVND (reference sequence). This CDR3 comprises 13 residues. CDR3 nucleotides: TGTGCCAGTATGGACAGGCTCAATCAGCCCCAGCATTTT. Protein sequence: CASMDRLNQPQHF.

This clonotype was detected only a few times. This rearrangement joins TRBV5-1 to TRBJ1-6, with TRBD1 matching 7 bases. Germline CDR1 is SGHRS and CDR2 is YFSETQ. V dropped 2 bases and J dropped 9; count of bases not matched to a gene: 2. The CDR3 spans 13 residues. CDR3 DNA: TGCGCCAGCAGCTTCAGGGGGGGTTCACCCCTCCACTTT. This translates into CASSFRGGSPLHF.

Only a few counts were recorded for this clonotype. V gene TRBV7-2 combines with J gene TRBJ1-1, with 8 nucleotides matching TRBD1. Germline-derived CDR1 and CDR2 are SGHTA and FQGNSA. Trimming cost V 6 bases and J 1 base; bases outside gene matches: 10. There are 16 residues in the CDR3. Here the CDR3 reads CASSPRGPQKNTEAFF. The DNA for the CDR3 is TGTGCCAGCAGTCCCAGGGGGCCACAGAAGAACACTGAAGCTTTCTTT. Full variable domain (missing parts from reference TRBV7-2 and TRBJ1-1): GAGVSQSPSNKVTEKGKDVELRCDPISGHTALYWYRQSLGQGLEFLIYFQGNSAPDKSGLPSDRFSAERTGGSVSTLTIQRTQQEDSAVYLCASSPRGPQKNTEAFFGQGTRLTVV.

This clonotype was detected a few times. The chain recombines TRBV5-1 with TRBJ2-5; D uncertain. CDR1 is SGHRS, CDR2 YFSETQ, per germline. Between the trimmed V and J ends, which lost 4 bases and 2 bases, there was a span of 9 bases. The CDR3 covers 13 residues. DNA of the CDR3: TGCGCCAGCAGCATTCCAGGACAAGAGACCCAGTACTTC. Translated, it gives CASSIPGQETQYF. The full variable domain, its missing parts supplied by reference TRBV5-1 and TRBJ2-5, is KAGVTQTPRYLIKTRGQQVTLSCSPISGHRSVSWYQQTPGQGLQFLFEYFSETQRNKGNFPGRFSGRQFSNSRSEMNVSTLELGDSALYLCASSIPGQETQYFGPGTRLLVL.

This clonotype was seen a handful of times. V and J are TRBV6-2 or TRBV6-3 and TRBJ2-1, with 7 bases identical to TRBD2. The CDR3 loop spans 13 amino acids. The junction had 3 bases not matched to a gene; V was cut back by 6 bases and J by 4 bases. Germline CDR1 reads MNHEY; CDR2 reads SVGEGT. The CDR3 DNA sequence: TGTGCCAGCAGGGGAGGGCTTTACAATGAGCAGTTCTTC. This codes for CASRGGLYNEQFF.

This rearrangement joins TRBV7-9 to TRBJ1-1; D is unresolved. V shed 3 bases and J shed 5 bases, with 10 bases lying between them. Per the germline V gene, CDR1 is SEHNR and CDR2 is FQNEAQ (reference sequence). The CDR3 covers 13 residues. The CDR3 nucleotides are TGTGCCAGCAGCTTCAGCGTCGGTACTGAAGCTTTCTTT. Protein sequence: CASSFSVGTEAFF.

The V and J genes are TRBV30 and TRBJ2-7; the D gene is possibly TRBD2 (6 bases). Germline-derived CDR1 and CDR2 are GTSNPN and SVGIG (reference sequence). The CDR3 consists of 13 residues. The V gene lost 1 base and the J gene lost 2 bases, with 9 bases spanning the gap. Here the CDR3 DNA reads TGTGCCTGGAGTGATGGCGGGACCTACGAGCAGTACTTC. It is translated as CAWSDGGTYEQYF.

This clonotype came up a few times. The V gene is TRBV6-5, the J gene TRBJ2-7; 9 bases align to TRBD1. The germline V gene encodes CDR1 MNHEY and CDR2 SVGAGI. This CDR3 is built from 15 residues. The V gene end was trimmed by 6 bases and the J gene end by 0 bases; junction bases not matched to a gene: 6. This chain's CDR3 is CASRPGQGISYEQYF. DNA for the CDR3: TGTGCCAGCAGACCAGGACAGGGGATCTCCTACGAGCAGTACTTC.

The chain has TRBV9 and TRBJ1-4, with D possibly matching TRBD1 (6 bases). Germline CDR1 and CDR2: SGDLS and YYNGEE. The CDR3 sequence is 15 residues long. With 0 bases removed from V and 5 bases from J, the gap between germline ends came to 11 bases. CDR3 sequence: CASSVARGGNEKLFF. In DNA, the CDR3 is TGTGCCAGCAGCGTAGCCAGGGGAGGAAATGAAAAACTGTTTTTT.

In its sample, this clonotype was seen a few times. The chain is built from TRBV20-1 and TRBJ1-2, with D perhaps TRBD1 (6 bases). The CDR3 runs to 13 residues. V was shortened by 6 bases and J by 11 bases, with 22 bases between the two germline ends. The germline gives CDR1 DFQATT, CDR2 SNEGSKA (reference sequence). The CDR3 reads CSAPKQGRPGYTF. The CDR3 region has the DNA TGCAGTGCCCCAAAACAGGGACGCCCCGGGTACACCTTC.

This clonotype was counted a few times. The chain uses TRBV13 and TRBJ2-1, with D tentatively TRBD1 (6 bases). V was shortened by 2 bases and J by 10 bases, with 9 bases between the two germline ends. CDR3 length equals 12 residues. The V gene's germline CDR1 is PRHDT and CDR2 FYEKMQ (reference sequence). The CDR3 loop is CASSLRGYEQFF. CDR3 bases: TGTGCCAGCAGCTTAAGGGGGTACGAGCAGTTCTTC.

The chain couples TRBV18 to TRBJ2-7; 9 nucleotides match TRBD1. Per the germline V gene, CDR1 is KGHSH and CDR2 is LQKENI. The CDR3 runs to 14 residues. V shed 3 bases and J 4 bases; nucleotides not matched to a gene: 4. CDR3 in amino acids: CASSPRQGVYEQYF. DNA for the CDR3: TGTGCCAGCTCACCGAGACAGGGGGTATACGAGCAGTACTTC.

The gene calls are TRBV24-1 and TRBJ2-3; TRBD2 is a possible D gene (6 bases). CDR3 length: 14 amino acids. V gave up 11 bases and J gave up 6 bases, with 20 bases separating them. Germline V gene data show CDR1 as KGHDR and CDR2 as SFDVKD. DNA of the CDR3: TGTGCCATCGGAGGGAGAAATGCCGCCGATACGCAGTATTTT. The encoded protein is CAIGGRNAADTQYF.

Note on this clonotype: Germline and junction disagree at one end, which may indicate a read error. V gene TRBV7-2 combines with J gene TRBJ2-1; TRBD2 is a possible D gene (6 bases). The germline V gene encodes CDR1 SGHTA and CDR2 FQGNSA. The CDR3 spans 17 residues. As DNA, the CDR3 is TGTGCCAGCAGATCAAACCGGGGGTACAACGGAGGGAATGAGAAGTTCTTC. Translating it yields CASRSNRGYNGGNEKFF.

This clonotype has more than one count but fewer than ten. The gene calls are TRBV7-9 and TRBJ2-7, with D hard to call. The length of the CDR3 is 16 residues. V dropped 5 bases and J dropped 3 bases, with 20 bases sitting between them. The germline V gene has CDR1 SEHNR and CDR2 FQNEAQ (reference sequence). This CDR3 reads CASSRRTAPPFYEQYF. CDR3 in DNA: TGTGCCAGCAGCCGAAGGACCGCGCCCCCGTTCTACGAGCAGTACTTC.

This chain uses TRBV5-4 with TRBJ2-1; TRBD2 is a possible D gene (7 bases). The V end lost 2 bases, the J end lost 0 bases, and 12 bases lay between the germline ends. From germline, CDR1 is SGHNT and CDR2 YYREEE (reference sequence). The CDR3 length is 16 residues. As DNA, the CDR3 is TGTGCCAGCAGCTTCGGGGGGCCTCTCTCCTACAATGAGCAGTTCTTC. Translated: CASSFGGPLSYNEQFF.

V is TRBV4-2 and J is TRBJ2-7, with 13 bases fitting TRBD2. The V gene end was trimmed by 4 bases and the J gene end by 4 bases; junction bases not matched to a gene: 13. The CDR3 has 18 amino acids. Germline CDR1 is LGHNA and CDR2 is YNFKEQ. This chain's CDR3 is CASSRAGGLAGLGYEQYF. Written as DNA, the CDR3 is TGTGCCAGCAGCCGAGCCGGGGGACTAGCGGGATTAGGGTACGAGCAGTACTTC.

Here the CDR3 reads CSVAGAGRLETQYF. Written as DNA, the CDR3 is TGCAGCGTTGCCGGTGCAGGGAGGTTGGAGACCCAGTACTTC. V usage is TRBV29-1 and J usage is TRBJ2-5; weak D call: TRBD2 (6 bases). CDR1 and CDR2 (germline): SQVTM, ANQGSEA. The CDR3 spans 14 residues. V gave up 4 bases and J gave up 5 bases, with 17 bases separating them.